Following are 32 T cell receptor beta chains from one sample sequenced in a study of Ad26.COV2.S vaccination and SARS-CoV-2 variants (dated by TCRdb to the early 2020s). The treatment or condition label of this sample denotes: 15 to 20 received Ad26.COV2.S at low or high dose, single or two shots; a few received placebo; per-sample allocation not given. For vaccine and placebo recipients, the sequenced repertoires came from samples collected on day 63 after the first injection. Libraries were made using the immunoSEQ multiplex PCR assay. TCRdb took over this immuneACCESS table, retaining in-frame rearrangements with V and J assigned. Such tables are incomplete; in checked studies, under half of the missing clones stem from an unresolved V gene, and the remainder is unexplained. The sample records some 300,000 clones, approximately 86% of which are singletons. Jointly, the top ten make up under 2% of the sample.

Sample: peripheral blood, taken in a trial of Ad26.COV2.S vaccine versus placebo. The source of these receptors is a person between 18 and 59 years old who received the Ad26.COV2.S COVID-19 vaccine or a placebo.

This chain uses TRBV7-9 with TRBJ2-1; no definite D call. This CDR3 contains 13 residues. Germline CDR1 SEHNR, CDR2 FQNEAQ (reference sequence). The V and J ends lost 7 bases and 8 bases respectively, with 15 bases between them. CDR3 coding DNA: TGTGCCAGCAAGTTAAGAAGTGTCGATGAGCAGTTCTTC. Its protein is CASKLRSVDEQFF.

The rearrangement joins TRBV24-1 to TRBJ2-1, with TRBD1 identical over 7 bases. The J segment lost 6 bases and the V segment lost 4 bases, leaving 2 bases of the junction unmatched. This CDR3 is 13 amino acids long. Germline V gene sequence: CDR1 KGHDR, CDR2 SFDVKD. For the CDR3, the DNA is TGTGCCACCAGTGACCCAGGGGGCAATGAGCAGTTCTTC. Protein product: CATSDPGGNEQFF.

The chain uses TRBV7-9 and TRBJ2-1; D is undetermined. Germline lookup yields CDR1 SEHNR and CDR2 FQNEAQ (reference sequence). The V and J ends lost 5 bases and 5 bases respectively, with 16 bases between them. The CDR3 spans 15 residues. The CDR3 sequence: CASSPGHGTNNEQFF. The DNA of the CDR3 is TGTGCCAGCAGCCCCGGTCATGGCACCAACAATGAGCAGTTCTTC.

This clone was detected once. This chain links TRBV7-3 with TRBJ2-6; D is perhaps TRBD2 (6 bases). The CDR3 is 17 residues long. From germline, CDR1 is SGHTA and CDR2 FQGTGA. Trimming took off 5 bases at V and 2 bases at J, with 16 bases between the two ends. CDR3 DNA: TGTGCCAGCAGCCCTGTGGAGGGAGGAGCTGGGGCCAACGTCCTGACTTTC. Protein product: CASSPVEGGAGANVLTF.

The chain recombines TRBV21-1 with TRBJ2-6; the table gives TRBD1 as D, unverified against the DNA. TRBV21-1 is assigned pseudogene status. The CDR3 length is 18 residues. CDR3 loop: CASITPGQGFSGANVLTF. The CDR3 DNA reads TGTGCCAGCATTACACCGGGACAGGGATTTAGTGGGGCCAACGTCCTGACTTTC.

V usage is TRBV19 and J usage is TRBJ2-5; D uncertain. This CDR3 has 12 amino acids. The germline V gene has CDR1 LNHDA and CDR2 SQIVND (reference sequence). The V gene lost 4 bases and the J gene lost 4 bases, with 7 bases spanning the gap. This CDR3 is CASSNLRETQYF. The CDR3 coding sequence is TGTGCCAGTAGTAACCTGAGAGAGACCCAGTACTTC.

This clone has a single count. The CDR3 spells CASSLRTYFLNTEAFF. The CDR3 nucleotides read TGTGCCAGCAGCTTGAGGACCTATTTTTTGAACACTGAAGCTTTCTTT. V usage is TRBV5-6 and J usage is TRBJ1-1; no definite D call. Trimming shortened V by 1 base and J by 0 bases, and 13 bases separated the two germline ends. The CDR3 is made up of 16 amino acids. Germline V gene lookup returns CDR1 SGHDT and CDR2 YYEEEE.

This clone has a single count. The chain carries TRBV3-1 (or the pseudogene TRBV3-2) and TRBJ1-2; tentative D call: TRBD1 (5 bases). CDR1 and CDR2 from the germline V gene are LGHDT and YNNKEL (reference sequence). Between the trimmed V and J ends, which lost 6 bases and 5 bases, there was a span of 19 bases. The CDR3 spans 15 residues. CDR3 in DNA: TGTGCCAGCAGTCTAAACTTGGGCGGGGGGTATGGCTACACCTTC. Encoded protein: CASSLNLGGGYGYTF.

The chain employs TRBV5-1 and TRBJ1-6; maybe TRBD1 (6 bases). V was cut by 2 bases and J by 5 bases, with 8 bases left in between. CDR1 SGHRS and CDR2 YFSETQ come from the germline V gene. This CDR3 contains 14 residues. This chain's CDR3 is CASSFNRDNSPLHF. The CDR3 DNA reads as TGCGCCAGCAGCTTTAACAGGGATAATTCACCCCTCCACTTT.

The V and J genes are TRBV20-1 and TRBJ1-2; D gene ambiguous. Germline CDR1 is DFQATT and CDR2 is SNEGSKA (reference sequence). This CDR3 has 10 amino acids. The CDR3 region is CSPGRDGYTF. CDR3 nucleotide sequence: TGCAGCCCCGGAAGGGATGGCTACACCTTC.

The genes are TRBV7-9 and TRBJ1-2; no clear D gene. Trimming removed 1 base at V and 2 bases at J, with 5 bases between. CDR3 length: 13 residues. CDR1 and CDR2 (germline): SEHNR, FQNEAQ (reference sequence). CDR3 region: CASSLEGNYGYTF. CDR3 sequence (DNA): TGTGCCAGCAGCTTAGAGGGAAACTATGGCTACACCTTC.

The chain is built from TRBV5-1 and TRBJ1-4; D perhaps matches TRBD1 (6 bases). The CDR3 length is 15 residues. CDR1 is SGHRS, CDR2 YFSETQ, per germline. With 6 bases removed from V and 6 bases from J, the gap between germline ends came to 18 bases. The chain's CDR3 is CASNLGGRRDEKLFF. The DNA of the CDR3 is TGCGCCAGCAATCTAGGGGGAAGGAGGGATGAAAAACTGTTTTTT.

The chain joins TRBV5-6 to TRBJ1-4, with 8 nucleotides matching TRBD1. With V trimmed by 2 bases and J by 8 bases, 8 bases remained unmatched. Germline V lookup: CDR1 SGHDT, CDR2 YYEEEE. This CDR3 has 15 amino acids. The CDR3 DNA follows: TGTGCCAGCAGCTTTTATCAGGGGGCGAAGGAAAAACTGTTTTTT. This sequence encodes CASSFYQGAKEKLFF.

The CDR3 coding sequence is TGTGCCAGCAGCTTTAATGGGGTCGCAGATACGCAGTATTTT. Translation: CASSFNGVADTQYF. The rearrangement links TRBV7-2 to TRBJ2-3; D is unclear. CDR1 and CDR2 from the germline V gene are SGHTA and FQGNSA. V lost 3 bases and J lost 4, with 11 bases in between. The CDR3 length is 14 residues.

The chain employs TRBV5-1 and TRBJ1-3; the D gene is possibly TRBD1 (5 bases). Trimming took 9 bases from V and 0 from J, leaving 13 bases between them. The CDR3 contains 14 residues. From germline, CDR1 is SGHRS and CDR2 YFSETQ. As DNA, the CDR3 is TGCGCCACCTCCCAGGGAAACTCTGGAAACACCATATATTTT. Translated: CATSQGNSGNTIYF.

The chain joins TRBV5-6 to TRBJ1-2; 7 bases line up with TRBD1. The CDR3 is made up of 15 amino acids. After removal of 4 bases from V and 2 bases from J, the junction contained 8 bases not matched to a gene. Germline V gene lookup returns CDR1 SGHDT and CDR2 YYEEEE. The CDR3 here is CASSPRARGNYGYTF. The CDR3 nucleotides are TGTGCCAGCAGCCCCCGGGCCAGGGGGAACTATGGCTACACCTTC.

This chain connects TRBV5-4 to TRBJ2-7; D ambiguous. The V end lost 0 bases, the J end lost 3 bases, and 16 bases lay between the germline ends. Per germline, CDR1 SGHNT and CDR2 YYREEE (reference sequence). CDR3 length: 16 residues. The CDR3 sequence: CASSLAGSGPHYEQYF. The CDR3 region has the DNA TGTGCCAGCAGCTTGGCCGGGTCAGGTCCCCACTACGAGCAGTACTTC.

The CDR3 coding sequence is TGTGCCAGCAGTGGTGTCTCGAACACCGGGGAGCTGTTTTTT. Amino acid sequence: CASSGVSNTGELFF. The chain links TRBV2 to TRBJ2-2; D gene unclear. Germline CDR1 is SNHLY and CDR2 is FYNNEI. CDR3 length: 14 residues. V was cut by 4 bases and J by 0 bases, with 6 bases left in between.

The chain carries TRBV6-5 and TRBJ2-7; D remains unclear. V lost 8 bases, J lost 0 bases, and 14 bases lay in between. The V gene's germline CDR1 is MNHEY and CDR2 SVGAGI. This CDR3 comprises 14 residues. The CDR3 reads CASVGERSSYEQYF. The CDR3 DNA follows: TGTGCCAGCGTAGGAGAGCGAAGCTCCTACGAGCAGTACTTC.

The V gene is TRBV19, the J gene TRBJ2-3; the D gene is possibly TRBD2 (5 bases). V shed 6 bases and J shed 6 bases, with 13 bases lying between them. The CDR3 totals 13 residues. CDR1 and CDR2 from the germline V gene are LNHDA and SQIVND (reference sequence). CDR3 DNA: TGTGCCAGTAGCCTCTTGGCGGGCGATACGCAGTATTTT. As protein: CASSLLAGDTQYF.

The chain combines TRBV5-4 with TRBJ2-7; 7 bases align to TRBD1. The CDR3 is 14 residues long. Germline trimming cut 0 bases from V and 3 bases from J; bases unmatched to any gene: 3. Germline V gene sequence: CDR1 SGHNT, CDR2 YYREEE (reference sequence). CDR3 in DNA: TGTGCCAGCAGCTTGGGGACAGGATTCTACGAGCAGTACTTC. It is translated as CASSLGTGFYEQYF.

The count of this clone is one. V and J are TRBV30 and TRBJ1-5; D is undetermined. There are 13 residues in the CDR3. Germline values: CDR1 GTSNPN, CDR2 SVGIG (reference sequence). Trimming took 2 bases from V and 0 from J, leaving 5 bases between them. CDR3 amino acids: CAWSWDSNQPQHF. CDR3 nucleotide sequence: TGTGCCTGGAGTTGGGATAGCAATCAGCCCCAGCATTTT.

To note about this clone: Other DNA sequences in the same sample also yield this CDR3. The chain carries TRBV29-1 and TRBJ2-5, with D perhaps matching TRBD2 (6 bases). Deletions cut 4 bases from V and 2 bases from J, with 8 bases between. CDR3 size: 12 residues. Germline loops: CDR1 SQVTM, CDR2 ANQGSEA. The CDR3 bases are TGCAGCGTTGGTGGGGGGCAAGAGACCCAGTACTTC. This gives the protein CSVGGGQETQYF.

This chain uses TRBV19 with TRBJ1-1; D perhaps matches TRBD1 (6 bases). Germline CDR1 and CDR2: LNHDA and SQIVND (reference sequence). The CDR3 totals 13 residues. V lost 5 bases, J lost 1 base, and 8 bases lay in between. CDR3 in amino acids: CASSWDTNTEAFF. CDR3 sequence (DNA): TGTGCCAGTAGTTGGGACACGAACACTGAAGCTTTCTTT.

Here the CDR3 DNA reads TGTGCCAGCAGTTCGGGCCGTCAAGAGACCCAGTACTTC. Protein sequence: CASSSGRQETQYF. The chain combines TRBV2 with TRBJ2-5; D is uncertain. This CDR3 has 13 amino acids. Germline V gene sequence: CDR1 SNHLY, CDR2 FYNNEI. V was clipped by 5 bases and J by 2 bases, with 9 bases between them. The full variable domain, rest sourced from reference TRBV2 and TRBJ2-5, is EPEVTQTPSHQVTQMGQEVILRCVPISNHLYFYWYRQILGQKVEFLVSFYNNEISEKSEIFDDQFSVERPDGSNFTLKIRSTKLEDSAMYFCASSSGRQETQYFGPGTRLLVL.

A few counts support this clone. The chain links TRBV9 to TRBJ1-6; 9 nucleotides align to TRBD1. In germline, CDR1 is SGDLS, CDR2 YYNGEE. V trimming: 3 bases; J trimming: 7 bases; junction bases outside the gene matches: 2. The CDR3 is 14 amino acids. The CDR3 region is CASSGTGVNSPLHF. The DNA for the CDR3 is TGTGCCAGCAGCGGGACAGGGGTAAATTCACCCCTCCACTTT.

The V and J genes are TRBV5-1 and TRBJ2-2; D is possibly TRBD2 (7 bases). The ends were cut back, 1 base at V and 0 bases at J, with 13 bases in the middle. This CDR3 region has 17 residues. The germline CDR1 and CDR2 sequences are SGHRS and YFSETQ. The CDR3 nucleotides are TGCGCCAGCAGCTTGTGGCGGGGGACAACGAACACCGGGGAGCTGTTTTTT. Translating it yields CASSLWRGTTNTGELFF.

J is TRBJ2-1 and V is TRBV2; possible D gene TRBD1, 6 bases. The CDR3 consists of 14 residues. V was trimmed by 7 bases and J by 0 bases, leaving 10 bases between them. Germline V gene data show CDR1 as SNHLY and CDR2 as FYNNEI. The CDR3 loop is CASKQGSSYNEQFF. The CDR3 bases are TGTGCCAGCAAGCAGGGGTCCTCCTACAATGAGCAGTTCTTC.

This clone occurred a few times. The gene calls are TRBV12-5 and TRBJ2-5; perhaps TRBD2 as D (5 bases). The CDR3 consists of 13 residues. Germline V CDR1 and CDR2: LGHNT, FRNRAP. V lost 1 base and J 9 bases, leaving 12 bases between the germline ends. The CDR3 loop reads CASGLDPPGAQYF. DNA for the CDR3: TGTGCTAGTGGTTTGGACCCCCCCGGGGCCCAGTACTTC.

The J gene is TRBJ1-1, the V gene TRBV15, with unresolved D. This CDR3 is 14 amino acids long. With 0 bases removed from V and 4 bases from J, the gap between germline ends came to 9 bases. Germline V gene lookup returns CDR1 LNHNV and CDR2 YYDKDF (reference sequence). CDR3 protein: CATSRDVAGTEAFF. CDR3 DNA sequence: TGTGCCACCAGCAGAGATGTGGCAGGCACTGAAGCTTTCTTT.

The V and J genes are TRBV6-5 and TRBJ2-5; 8 nucleotides match TRBD1. Germline lookup yields CDR1 MNHEY and CDR2 SVGAGI. Losses at the gene ends were 5 bases for V and 7 bases for J; bases not matched to a gene: 12. This CDR3 contains 15 residues. CDR3 amino acids: CASSRPGQDLGTQYF. In nucleotides, the CDR3 is TGTGCCAGCAGTAGACCGGGACAGGATTTAGGGACCCAGTACTTC.

This chain joins TRBV23-1 and TRBJ1-1; the match to TRBD1 covers 7 bases. TRBV23-1 is treated as an ORF (open reading frame) with a function not yet certain. V lost 3 bases and J lost 11; bases outside the gene matches: 12. There are 14 residues in the CDR3. The chain's CDR3 is CASSQSDRTLGAFF. CDR3 sequence (DNA): TGCGCCAGCAGTCAGTCGGACAGGACCCTAGGGGCTTTCTTT.